A single TCR beta chain is shown here with its context. The antigen remains undetermined. Germline-derived CDR1 and CDR2 are DFQATT and SNEGSKA (reference sequence). The V end was cut by 8 bases, the J end by 5 bases, with 13 bases between. The length of the CDR3 is 12 residues. This entry is derived from a study of response to subunit inactivated influenza vaccine. TCRdb re-called the RT-PCR reads with MiXCR, one entry per CDR3 protein. The sample has hundreds of thousands of distinct CDR3 sequences; over 11% are singletons. Whole-study results and caveats: Authors suggested each seasonal flu vaccination may recruit only limited numbers of new T cells.

The rearrangement links TRBV20-1 to TRBJ2-1, with D possibly matching TRBD1 (6 bases). This clonotype was obtained from a man in his fifties or sixties who received an inactivated influenza vaccine. The source material was PBMCs from blood, sampled around two weeks before vaccination. In DNA, the CDR3 is TGCAGTCCGTACCAGGGGCACAATGAGCAGTTCTTC. Protein: CSPYQGHNEQFF.